The source of this T cell receptor (beta chain) is a study of T cell responses to AZD1222 COVID-19 vaccine. General study points: With dominance at 160-218 and 743-854, vaccine-associated CD4 TCRs spanned spike. When two AZD1222 doses had been given, Spike-specific TCR breadth and depth rose. The peak T cell response came first, and repertoires were sampled only after it.

TCRdb's table, derived via immunoSEQ multiplex PCR, lists solely in-frame clones and lacks some. The data hold 120,000 or so clones, with 70% to 90% observed a single time. V lost 0 bases, J lost 3 bases, and 10 bases lay in between. Germline assignment: CDR1 SGDLS and CDR2 YYNGEE. The CDR3 is 14 residues long. About this clone: Its antigen is as yet unknown.

Sequences were derived from peripheral blood, sampled on day 0 of AZD1222 vaccination. This clonotype originated in an adult in good health. V gene TRBV9 combines with J gene TRBJ2-7, with a weak D call TRBD2 (5 bases). CDR3 DNA sequence: TGTGCCAGCAGCGTAGAACTAGGGTTCTACGAGCAGTACTTC. It encodes CASSVELGFYEQYF.